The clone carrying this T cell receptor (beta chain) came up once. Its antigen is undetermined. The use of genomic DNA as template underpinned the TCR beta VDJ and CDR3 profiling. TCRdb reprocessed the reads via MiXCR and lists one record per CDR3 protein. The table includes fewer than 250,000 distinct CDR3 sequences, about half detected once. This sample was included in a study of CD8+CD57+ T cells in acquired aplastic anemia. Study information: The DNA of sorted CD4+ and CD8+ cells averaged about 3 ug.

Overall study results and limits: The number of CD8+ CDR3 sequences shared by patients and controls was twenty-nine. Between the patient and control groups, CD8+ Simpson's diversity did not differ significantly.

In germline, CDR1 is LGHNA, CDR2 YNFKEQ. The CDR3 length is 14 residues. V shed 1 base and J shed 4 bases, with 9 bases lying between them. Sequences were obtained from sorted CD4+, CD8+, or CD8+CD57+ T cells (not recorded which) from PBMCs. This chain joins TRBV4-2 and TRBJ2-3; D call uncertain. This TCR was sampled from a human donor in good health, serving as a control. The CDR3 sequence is CASSQATFADTQYF. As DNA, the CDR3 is TGTGCCAGCAGCCAAGCTACGTTCGCAGATACGCAGTATTTT.